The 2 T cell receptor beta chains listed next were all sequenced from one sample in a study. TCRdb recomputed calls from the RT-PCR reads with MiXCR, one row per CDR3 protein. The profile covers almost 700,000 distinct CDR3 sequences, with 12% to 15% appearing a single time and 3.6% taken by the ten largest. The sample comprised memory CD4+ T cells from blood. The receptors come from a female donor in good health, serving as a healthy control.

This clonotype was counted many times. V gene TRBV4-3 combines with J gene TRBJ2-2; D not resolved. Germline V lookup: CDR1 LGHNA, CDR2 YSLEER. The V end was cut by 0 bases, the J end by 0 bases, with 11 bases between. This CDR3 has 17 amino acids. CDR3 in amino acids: CASSQELPGANTGELFF. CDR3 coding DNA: TGCGCCAGCAGCCAAGAATTGCCAGGCGCGAACACCGGGGAGCTGTTTTTT.

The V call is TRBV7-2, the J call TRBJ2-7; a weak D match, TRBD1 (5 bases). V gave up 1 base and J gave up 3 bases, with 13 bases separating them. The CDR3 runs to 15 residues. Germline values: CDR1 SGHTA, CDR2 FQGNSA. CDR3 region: CASSLDYRSLYEQYF. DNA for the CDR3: TGTGCCAGCAGCTTAGATTACAGGTCCCTCTACGAGCAGTACTTC.